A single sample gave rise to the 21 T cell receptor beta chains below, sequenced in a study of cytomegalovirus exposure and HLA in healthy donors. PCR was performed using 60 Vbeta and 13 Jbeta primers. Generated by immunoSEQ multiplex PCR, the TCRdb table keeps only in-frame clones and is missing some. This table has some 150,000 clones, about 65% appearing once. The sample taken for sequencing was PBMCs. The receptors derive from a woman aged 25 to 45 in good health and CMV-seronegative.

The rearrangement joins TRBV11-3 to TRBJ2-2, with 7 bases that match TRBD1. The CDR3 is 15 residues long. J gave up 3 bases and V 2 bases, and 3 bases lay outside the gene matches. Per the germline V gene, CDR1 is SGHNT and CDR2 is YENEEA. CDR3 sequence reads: CASSLLTGDTGELFF. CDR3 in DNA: TGTGCCAGCAGCTTACTCACAGGGGACACCGGGGAGCTGTTTTTT.

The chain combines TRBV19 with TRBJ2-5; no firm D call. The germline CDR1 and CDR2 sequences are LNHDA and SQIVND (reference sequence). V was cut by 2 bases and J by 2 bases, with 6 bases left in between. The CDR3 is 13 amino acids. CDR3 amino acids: CASSIKQQETQYF. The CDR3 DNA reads TGTGCCAGTAGTATAAAGCAACAAGAGACCCAGTACTTC.

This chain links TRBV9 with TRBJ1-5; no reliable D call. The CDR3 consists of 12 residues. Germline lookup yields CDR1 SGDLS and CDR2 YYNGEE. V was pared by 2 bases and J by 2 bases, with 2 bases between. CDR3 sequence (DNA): TGTGCCAGCAGCGTCGGCAATCAGCCCCAGCATTTT. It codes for CASSVGNQPQHF.

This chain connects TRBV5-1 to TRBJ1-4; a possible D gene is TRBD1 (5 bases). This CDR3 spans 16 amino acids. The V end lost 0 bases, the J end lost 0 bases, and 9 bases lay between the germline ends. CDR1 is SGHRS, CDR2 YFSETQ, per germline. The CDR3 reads CASSLGQRATNEKLFF. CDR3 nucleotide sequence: TGCGCCAGCAGCTTGGGACAGAGAGCAACTAATGAAAAACTGTTTTTT.

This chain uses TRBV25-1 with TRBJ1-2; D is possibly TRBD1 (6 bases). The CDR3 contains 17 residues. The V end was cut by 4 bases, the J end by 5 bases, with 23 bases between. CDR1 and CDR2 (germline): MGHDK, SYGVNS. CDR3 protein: CASSVLGGGGSGYGYTF. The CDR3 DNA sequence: TGTGCCAGCAGTGTTTTAGGGGGAGGGGGAAGCGGTTATGGCTACACCTTC.

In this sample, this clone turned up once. In DNA form, the CDR3 reads TGTGCCACCCTCGAAGACAGGGGGAACACTGAAGCTTTCTTT. The encoded protein is CATLEDRGNTEAFF. The chain employs TRBV28 and TRBJ1-1; 8 bases are a match to TRBD1. CDR1 and CDR2 (germline): MDHEN, SYDVKM. V shed 10 bases and J 1 base; nucleotides not matched to a gene: 8. CDR3 length: 14 amino acids.

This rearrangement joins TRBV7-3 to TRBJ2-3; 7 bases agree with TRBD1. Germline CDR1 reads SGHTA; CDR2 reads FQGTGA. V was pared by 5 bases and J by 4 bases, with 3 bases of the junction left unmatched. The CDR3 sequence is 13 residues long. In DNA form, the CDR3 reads TGTGCCAGCAGCATGGGACAGCCAGATACGCAGTATTTT. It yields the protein CASSMGQPDTQYF.

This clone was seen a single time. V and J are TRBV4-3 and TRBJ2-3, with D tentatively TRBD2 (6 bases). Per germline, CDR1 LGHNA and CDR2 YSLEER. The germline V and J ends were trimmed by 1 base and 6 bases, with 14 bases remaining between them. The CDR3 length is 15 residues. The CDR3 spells CASSQVKGGGDTQYF. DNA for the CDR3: TGCGCCAGCAGCCAAGTAAAGGGCGGAGGGGATACGCAGTATTTT.

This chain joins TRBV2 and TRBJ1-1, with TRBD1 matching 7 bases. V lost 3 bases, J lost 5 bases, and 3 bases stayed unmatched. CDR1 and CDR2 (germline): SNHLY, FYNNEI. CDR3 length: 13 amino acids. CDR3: CASSEEQGTEAFF. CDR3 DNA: TGTGCCAGCAGTGAGGAACAGGGGACTGAAGCTTTCTTT. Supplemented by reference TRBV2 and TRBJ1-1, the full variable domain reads EPEVTQTPSHQVTQMGQEVILRCVPISNHLYFYWYRQILGQKVEFLVSFYNNEISEKSEIFDDQFSVERPDGSNFTLKIRSTKLEDSAMYFCASSEEQGTEAFFGQGTRLTVV.

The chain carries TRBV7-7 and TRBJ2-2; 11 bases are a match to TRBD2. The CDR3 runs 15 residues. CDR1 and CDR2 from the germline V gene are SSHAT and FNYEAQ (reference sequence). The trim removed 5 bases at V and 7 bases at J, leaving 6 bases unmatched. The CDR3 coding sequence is TGTGCCAGCAGCCTCTTAGCGGGGGGGCGCGGGGAGCTGTTTTTT. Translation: CASSLLAGGRGELFF.

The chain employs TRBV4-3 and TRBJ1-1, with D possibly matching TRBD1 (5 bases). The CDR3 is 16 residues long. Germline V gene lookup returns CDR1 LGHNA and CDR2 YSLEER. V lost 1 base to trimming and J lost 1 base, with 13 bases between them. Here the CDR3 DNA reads TGCGCCAGCAGCCAAGGGGGTCGGGGGACGAACACTGAAGCTTTCTTT. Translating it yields CASSQGGRGTNTEAFF.

The CDR3 DNA reads as TGTGCCAGCTCACCACCGCAGGGGGACACTGAAGCTTTCTTT. It encodes CASSPPQGDTEAFF. The chain recombines TRBV18 with TRBJ1-1; 7 bases are shared with TRBD1. V gave up 0 bases and J gave up 3 bases; unmatched junction bases: 1. Germline-derived CDR1 and CDR2 are KGHSH and LQKENI. The CDR3 contains 14 residues.

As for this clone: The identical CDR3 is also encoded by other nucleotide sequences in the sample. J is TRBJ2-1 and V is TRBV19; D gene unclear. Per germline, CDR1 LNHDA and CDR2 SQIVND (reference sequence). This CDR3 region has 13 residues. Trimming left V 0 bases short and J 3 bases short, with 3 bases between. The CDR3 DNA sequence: TGTGCCAGTAGTATAGACAGCTACAATGAGCAGTTCTTC. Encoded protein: CASSIDSYNEQFF. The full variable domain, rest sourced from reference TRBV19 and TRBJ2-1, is DGGITQSPKYLFRKEGQNVTLSCEQNLNHDAMYWYRQDPGQGLRLIYYSQIVNDFQKGDIAEGYSVSREKKESFPLTVTSAQKNPTAFYLCASSIDSYNEQFFGPGTRLTVL.

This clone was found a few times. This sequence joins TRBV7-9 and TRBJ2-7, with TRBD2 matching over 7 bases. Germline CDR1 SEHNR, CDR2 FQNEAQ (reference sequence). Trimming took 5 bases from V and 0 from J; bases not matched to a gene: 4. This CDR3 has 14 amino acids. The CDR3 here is CASSPSGSSYEQYF. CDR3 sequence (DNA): TGTGCCAGCAGCCCTAGCGGTAGCTCCTACGAGCAGTACTTC. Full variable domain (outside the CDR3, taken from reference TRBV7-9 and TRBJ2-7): DTGVSQNPRHKITKRGQNVTFRCDPISEHNRLYWYRQTLGQGPEFLTYFQNEAQLEKSRLLSDRFSAERPKGSFSTLEIQRTEQGDSAMYLCASSPSGSSYEQYFGPGTRLTVT.

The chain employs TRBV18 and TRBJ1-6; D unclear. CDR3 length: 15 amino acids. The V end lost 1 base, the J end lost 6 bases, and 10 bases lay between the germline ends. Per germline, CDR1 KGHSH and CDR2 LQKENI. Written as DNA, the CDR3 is TGTGCCAGCTCACCACTGGAGGGTGGTAATTCACCCCTCCACTTT. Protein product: CASSPLEGGNSPLHF.

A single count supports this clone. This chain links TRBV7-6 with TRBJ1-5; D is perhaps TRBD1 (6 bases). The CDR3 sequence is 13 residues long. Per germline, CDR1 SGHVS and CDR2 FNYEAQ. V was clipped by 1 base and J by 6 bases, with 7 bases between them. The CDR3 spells CASSLDRVQPQHF. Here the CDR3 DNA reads TGTGCCAGCAGCTTAGACAGGGTTCAGCCCCAGCATTTT. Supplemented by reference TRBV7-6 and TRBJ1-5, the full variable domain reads GAGVSQSPRYKVTKRGQDVALRCDPISGHVSLYWYRQALGQGPEFLTYFNYEAQQDKSGLPNDRFSAERPEGSISTLTIQRTEQRDSAMYRCASSLDRVQPQHFGDGTRLSIL.

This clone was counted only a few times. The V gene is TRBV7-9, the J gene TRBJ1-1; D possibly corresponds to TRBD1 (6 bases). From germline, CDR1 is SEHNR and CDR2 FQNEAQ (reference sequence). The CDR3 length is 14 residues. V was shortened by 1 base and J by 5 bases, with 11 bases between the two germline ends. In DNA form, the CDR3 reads TGTGCCAGCAGCTTAGGGACAGCGACAACTGAAGCTTTCTTT. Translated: CASSLGTATTEAFF.

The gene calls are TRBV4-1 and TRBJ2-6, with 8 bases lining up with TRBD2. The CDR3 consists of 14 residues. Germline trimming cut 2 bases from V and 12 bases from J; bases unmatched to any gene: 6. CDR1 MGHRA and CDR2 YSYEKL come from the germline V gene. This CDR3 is CASSQMTGLVVLTF. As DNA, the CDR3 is TGCGCCAGCAGCCAAATGACGGGACTAGTCGTCCTGACTTTC.

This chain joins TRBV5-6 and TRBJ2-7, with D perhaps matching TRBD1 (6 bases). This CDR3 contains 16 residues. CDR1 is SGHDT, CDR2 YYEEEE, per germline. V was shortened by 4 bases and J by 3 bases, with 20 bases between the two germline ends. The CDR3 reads CASSPGGGKRFYEQYF. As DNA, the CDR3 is TGTGCCAGCAGCCCTGGGGGCGGAAAGCGGTTCTACGAGCAGTACTTC.

CDR3 protein: CASSQDKQGSGEKLFF. In DNA, the CDR3 is TGTGCCAGCAGCCAAGACAAACAGGGGTCGGGAGAAAAACTGTTTTTT. The chain links TRBV4-2 to TRBJ1-4; 7 nucleotides match TRBD1. Germline lookup yields CDR1 LGHNA and CDR2 YNFKEQ. The CDR3 contains 16 residues. V lost 0 bases to trimming and J lost 8 bases; unmatched junction nucleotides: 9.

Written as DNA, the CDR3 is TGTGCCAGCAGTTTACTTCTCGGCGGGAGTTGGGAGACCCAGTACTTC. Its translation is CASSLLLGGSWETQYF. The chain uses TRBV27 and TRBJ2-5; TRBD2 matches 7 bases. The V segment lost 2 bases and the J segment 5 bases; nucleotides outside the gene matches: 11. Germline V gene sequence: CDR1 MNHEY, CDR2 SMNVEV (reference sequence). The CDR3 spans 16 residues.